This is a list of T cell receptor beta chains from one sample in a study of blood T cell repertoires in COVID-19. Assay: immunoSEQ multiplex PCR; the TCRdb copy retains only in-frame clones and omits some. The sample carries almost 400,000 clones, around 87% recorded once. Sequencing was done on a sample of peripheral blood. These receptors all come from a woman aged 60-75 years with COVID-19, enrolled during active disease. Both conserved end residues are part of each CDR3. D genes are given only for firm matches. Not all rows give a size; the values are once, few, many and, for expanded clones, a class.

J	D	size	V	DNA	CDR3
TRBJ2-4	TRBD2	.	TRBV7-2	TGTGCCAGCAGGGGGGGAGCGGGGGCCCATCAAGCCAAAAACATTCAGTACTTC	CASRGGAGAHQAKNIQYF
TRBJ2-7	.	.	TRBV6-5	TGTGCCAGCAGGACATATGACCGGTACGAGCAGTACTTC	CASRTYDRYEQYF
TRBJ2-5	.	.	TRBV11-2	TGTGCCAGCAGCTTTACCCGGGGGTACCAAGAGACCCAGTACTTC	CASSFTRGYQETQYF
TRBJ2-5	TRBD2	.	TRBV18	TGTGCCAGCTCACCGGCGTCTAGCGGGGGCCTCTCTCAAGAGACCCAGTACTTC	CASSPASSGGLSQETQYF
TRBJ2-5	TRBD2	.	TRBV5-1	TGCGCCAGCAGCGTACCCCTCGCAGCGGGGATCTGGGAGACCCAGTACTTC	CASSVPLAAGIWETQYF
TRBJ1-2	.	few	TRBV4-2	TGTGCCAGCAGCCAAGATTGGGTGGACACAAGAAACTATGGCTACACCTTC	CASSQDWVDTRNYGYTF
TRBJ2-7	.	.	TRBV12-3/TRBV12-4	TGTGCCAGCAGACGACAGCCCTACGAGCAGTACTTC	CASRRQPYEQYF
TRBJ2-7	TRBD1	few	TRBV6-5	TGTGCCAGCACTCCGGGACAGGGGGCGTTCAACGAGCAGTACTTC	CASTPGQGAFNEQYF
TRBJ1-1	TRBD1	.	TRBV12-3/TRBV12-4	TGTGCCAGCGGACAGGATATGAACACTGAAGCTTTCTTT	CASGQDMNTEAFF
TRBJ2-3	.	once	TRBV7-7	TGTGCTAGCAGCCCATCCACCGGACGGGGAACCACAGATACGCAGTATTTT	CASSPSTGRGTTDTQYF
TRBJ2-2	TRBD1	few	TRBV19	TGTGCCAGTAAACAGGGGTTAGGCACCGGGGAGCTGTTTTTT	CASKQGLGTGELFF
TRBJ1-1	.	.	TRBV27	TGTGCCAGCAGTTGGAGGGGTCATGGGCTATCGAACACTGAAGCTTTCTTT	CASSWRGHGLSNTEAFF
TRBJ2-1	.	once	TRBV23-1	TGCGCCATTAAACATCAGGGCCCTAAGTACAATGAGCAGTTCTTC	CAIKHQGPKYNEQFF
TRBJ2-6	TRBD1	.	TRBV6-1	TGTGCCAGCAGTGATAAGACAGGGGGCGTCTCTGGGGCCAACGTCCTGACTTTC	CASSDKTGGVSGANVLTF
TRBJ1-2	TRBD1	.	TRBV28	TGTGCCAGCAGTTTATTGGAGGGGGCGGCACGTTATGGCTACACCTTC	CASSLLEGAARYGYTF
TRBJ2-7	.	.	TRBV7-8	TGTGCCAGCAGCTCAACGACCCTAGGGCAGTACTTC	CASSSTTLGQYF